This T cell receptor (beta chain) was retrieved from a study of T cells in Graves' hyperthyroidism and ophthalmopathy. Study details: Peripheral blood collection took place at initial diagnosis, before any treatment. The study, taken as a whole, reports: Blood held most thyroid clonotypes expanded above 0.001 frequency.

Germline-derived CDR1 and CDR2 are MNHNS and SASEGT. The CDR3 has 17 amino acids. Trimming removed 6 bases from V and 2 bases from J; junction bases left unmatched: 13. The CDR3 regions of TCR beta were amplified from RNA transcripts. Initially, a first-round RT-PCR of the TCR CDR3 employed the HTBI primer set. TCRdb processed the multiplex PCR reads anew with MiXCR; each CDR3 protein has one entry. The repertoire holds 380,000 or so distinct CDR3 sequences, with approximately 14% as singletons. This clonotype was seen many times. What it binds is unknown. The TCR comes from a woman aged 25 to 39 with Graves' hyperthyroidism. The specimen sequenced was blood. The rearrangement uses TRBV6-1 and TRBJ1-2, with 9 bases that match TRBD1. The CDR3: CASSVRRDREVNYGYTF. Written as DNA, the CDR3 is TGTGCCAGCAGCGTTCGCCGGGACAGGGAGGTGAACTATGGCTACACCTTC.